Below, 26 T cell receptor beta chains from the same sample are listed, as sequenced in a study of vaccination and CD4 T cells after COVID-19. Sequencing of DNA taken from cultured CD4+ T cells relied on the Oncomine TCR Beta short-read assay. TCRdb processed the PCR reads anew with MiXCR; each CDR3 protein has one entry. The repertoire holds about 15,000 distinct CDR3 sequences, with roughly 54% as singletons. These receptors lack a known antigen. Noted treatment: approximately nine-day PBMC culture with coronavirus spike peptide pools or control peptides (ViraFEST assay). Sequences were obtained from CD4+ T cells from blood, cultured in vitro. The receptors come from a human donor who had recovered from COVID-19.

The chain couples TRBV5-1 to TRBJ1-1, with a possible D match to TRBD1 (6 bases). The CDR3 loop spans 14 amino acids. Per the germline V gene, CDR1 is SGHRS and CDR2 is YFSETQ. V dropped 3 bases and J dropped 5 bases, with 14 bases sitting between them. The CDR3 sequence: CASSWGGGRTEAFF. CDR3 nucleotide sequence: TGCGCCAGCAGCTGGGGTGGGGGGCGGACTGAAGCTTTCTTT. Together with reference TRBV5-1 and TRBJ1-1, the CDR3 gives the full variable domain: KAGVTQTPRYLIKTRGQQVTLSCSPISGHRSVSWYQQTPGQGLQFLFEYFSETQRNKGNFPGRFSGRQFSNSRSEMNVSTLELGDSALYLCASSWGGGRTEAFFGQGTRLTVV.

The chain employs TRBV6-5 and TRBJ1-5; 9 nucleotides align to TRBD1. The trim removed 4 bases at V and 6 bases at J, leaving 7 bases unmatched. The CDR3 has 15 amino acids. Per the germline V gene, CDR1 is MNHEY and CDR2 is SVGAGI. For the CDR3, the DNA is TGTGCCAGCAGTTTACAGGGGGCGCAGGGTCAGCCCCAGCATTTT. Its translation: CASSLQGAQGQPQHF.

This clonotype was seen a few times. V gene TRBV19 combines with J gene TRBJ1-5; 10 bases map to TRBD1. The CDR3 is 17 residues long. Germline V lookup: CDR1 LNHDA, CDR2 SQIVND (reference sequence). V shed 7 bases, J shed 0 bases, and the junction held 9 bases outside the gene matches. CDR3 region: CASNRPGQGISNQPQHF. The CDR3 bases are TGTGCCAGTAACAGACCGGGACAGGGGATTAGCAATCAGCCCCAGCATTTT.

CDR3 nucleotides: TGTGCCAGCAGTGGGGAGACAGGCAATCAGCCCCAGCATTTT. Amino acids: CASSGETGNQPQHF. This chain connects TRBV6-1 to TRBJ1-5, with D possibly being TRBD1 (5 bases). The CDR3 runs 14 residues. Germline V gene data show CDR1 as MNHNS and CDR2 as SASEGT. Trimming took off 4 bases at V and 2 bases at J, with 9 bases between the two ends.

This clonotype turned up a few times. This chain links TRBV10-1 with TRBJ1-1, with D perhaps matching TRBD1 (5 bases). Germline V gives CDR1 WNHNN, CDR2 SYGVQD (reference sequence). The CDR3 totals 12 residues. Trimming took off 4 bases at V and 7 bases at J, with 10 bases between the two ends. This CDR3 reads CASSAGGDEAFF. The DNA for the CDR3 is TGCGCCAGCAGTGCGGGGGGGGATGAAGCTTTCTTT.

The sample holds one count of this clonotype. V usage is TRBV6-1 and J usage is TRBJ2-2; perhaps TRBD2 as D (6 bases). The CDR3 has 16 amino acids. The germline V gene has CDR1 MNHNS and CDR2 SASEGT. The V end lost 2 bases, the J end lost 1 base, and 11 bases lay between the germline ends. CDR3 loop: CASSESGRGNTGELFF. The DNA of the CDR3 is TGTGCCAGCAGTGAAAGTGGGCGGGGGAACACCGGGGAGCTGTTTTTT.

This clonotype was seen only a few times. This chain connects TRBV19 to TRBJ2-6; perhaps TRBD1 as D (5 bases). Trimming stripped 4 bases from V and 1 base from J, with 11 bases between. The CDR3 covers 16 residues. Germline loops: CDR1 LNHDA, CDR2 SQIVND (reference sequence). The CDR3 sequence: CASSKTRESGANVLTF. CDR3 DNA sequence: TGTGCCAGTAGTAAAACCAGGGAATCTGGGGCCAACGTCCTGACTTTC.

The chain employs TRBV28 and TRBJ2-7; TRBD2 matches 8 bases. Germline loops: CDR1 MDHEN, CDR2 SYDVKM. This CDR3 is 15 amino acids long. V lost 6 bases and J lost 2; bases outside the gene matches: 9. The CDR3 DNA is TGTGCCAGCAGGCCGCCCGGGAGGGGTGCCTACGAGCAGTACTTC. This translates into CASRPPGRGAYEQYF.

The V gene is TRBV12-3 or TRBV12-4, the J gene TRBJ1-2; no firm D call. The V end was cut by 5 bases, the J end by 7 bases, with 11 bases between. CDR3 length: 12 amino acids. This CDR3 is CASSPRNAGYTF. CDR3 bases: TGTGCCAGCAGTCCCCGGAACGCTGGCTACACCTTC.

The chain couples TRBV19 to TRBJ1-5, with TRBD1 identical over 7 bases. This CDR3 contains 14 residues. The germline V gene encodes CDR1 LNHDA and CDR2 SQIVND (reference sequence). The J segment lost 6 bases and the V segment lost 2 bases, leaving 4 bases of the junction unmatched. CDR3 amino acids: CASSIRQGGQPQHF. The CDR3 coding sequence is TGTGCCAGTAGTATAAGACAGGGCGGTCAGCCCCAGCATTTT.

The chain is built from TRBV6-5 and TRBJ2-3; TRBD1 matches at 10 bases. V shed 3 bases and J 4 bases; nucleotides not matched to a gene: 4. The CDR3 has 15 residues. Germline CDR1 MNHEY, CDR2 SVGAGI. Written as DNA, the CDR3 is TGTGCCAGCAGTTATGCGGGACAGGGGCCAGATACGCAGTATTTT. Amino acid sequence: CASSYAGQGPDTQYF.

The rearrangement uses TRBV21-1 and TRBJ1-1. TRBV21-1 is a documented pseudogene. The CDR3 contains 12 residues. The CDR3 protein is CASSKTDTEAFF. As DNA, the CDR3 is TGTGCCAGCAGCAAAACCGACACTGAAGCTTTCTTT.

The rearrangement uses TRBV4-1 and TRBJ2-7; 10 bases are a match to TRBD2. J gave up 7 bases and V 0 bases, and 3 bases lay outside the gene matches. Germline assignment: CDR1 MGHRA and CDR2 YSYEKL. The CDR3 length is 14 residues. The CDR3 sequence is CASSQDPLAGEQYF. The CDR3 coding sequence is TGCGCCAGCAGCCAAGACCCACTAGCGGGGGAGCAGTACTTC.

This clonotype appeared a few times. The CDR3 region has the DNA TGTGCCAGCAGTGGAGCAGGTGGAAACACCATATATTTT. Translation: CASSGAGGNTIYF. The J gene is TRBJ1-3, the V gene TRBV6-1; no firm D call. The length of the CDR3 is 13 residues. Germline CDR1 is MNHNS and CDR2 is SASEGT. V was pared by 4 bases and J by 3 bases, with 7 bases between.

About this clonotype itself: At one end the junction does not follow the germline gene, possibly because of a read error. The rearrangement joins TRBV7-6 to TRBJ1-4; 7 nucleotides line up with TRBD1. The CDR3 has 14 amino acids. CDR1 SGHVS and CDR2 FNYEAQ come from the germline V gene. The CDR3: CVSSLTGLGSGLFF. Here the CDR3 DNA reads TGTGTCAGCAGCTTGACAGGGCTTGGGAGCGGACTGTTTTTT. Full variable domain (rest looked up from reference TRBV7-6 and TRBJ1-4): GAGVSQSPRYKVTKRGQDVALRCDPISGHVSLYWYRQALGQGPEFLTYFNYEAQQDKSGLPNDRFSAERPEGSISTLTIQRTEQRDSAMYRCVSSLTGLGSGLFFGSGTQLSVL.

The CDR3 bases are TGTGCCAGCACCAAGGGTCCAGGGGGGTACGAGCAGTACTTC. Translated, it gives CASTKGPGGYEQYF. The V call is TRBV6-1, the J call TRBJ2-7; D is perhaps TRBD1 (7 bases). The CDR3 length is 14 residues. The V end lost 7 bases, the J end lost 4 bases, and 17 bases lay between the germline ends. CDR1 MNHNS and CDR2 SASEGT come from the germline V gene.

The chain combines TRBV7-9 with TRBJ1-5; the D gene is possibly TRBD1 (6 bases). The CDR3 extends over 13 amino acids. V was shortened by 4 bases and J by 6 bases, with 10 bases between the two germline ends. Germline CDR1 is SEHNR and CDR2 is FQNEAQ (reference sequence). The CDR3 nucleotides read TGTGCCAGCAGCTCAGGGGTAGGTCAGCCCCAGCATTTT. Its protein product is CASSSGVGQPQHF. Together with reference TRBV7-9 and TRBJ1-5, the CDR3 gives the full variable domain: DTGVSQNPRHKITKRGQNVTFRCDPISEHNRLYWYRQTLGQGPEFLTYFQNEAQLEKSRLLSDRFSAERPKGSFSTLEIQRTEQGDSAMYLCASSSGVGQPQHFGDGTRLSIL.

The rearrangement links TRBV30 to TRBJ2-1; 8 bases fit TRBD2. Germline loops: CDR1 GTSNPN, CDR2 SVGIG (reference sequence). CDR3 length: 14 amino acids. With V trimmed by 2 bases and J by 7 bases, 7 bases remained unmatched. CDR3 sequence (DNA): TGTGCCTGGAGTAGAAGCGGGAGCCTAAATGAGCAGTTCTTC. Its translation is CAWSRSGSLNEQFF.

The CDR3 DNA reads TGCGCCAGCAGCCAAGGGGTCGGAGGTCGTGGACTAGCGGGAGTCAATGAGCAGTTCTTC. As protein: CASSQGVGGRGLAGVNEQFF. The V and J genes are TRBV4-1 and TRBJ2-1, with TRBD2 identical over 13 bases. In germline, CDR1 is MGHRA, CDR2 YSYEKL. This CDR3 has 20 residues. V was clipped by 1 base and J by 6 bases; unmatched bases: 15.

This chain joins TRBV27 and TRBJ1-1; no firm D call. CDR1 and CDR2 (germline): MNHEY, SMNVEV (reference sequence). V was trimmed by 1 base and J by 1 base, leaving 7 bases between them. This CDR3 comprises 14 residues. CDR3 residues: CASSLYPRNTEAFF. The CDR3 region has the DNA TGTGCCAGCAGTTTATACCCGCGGAACACTGAAGCTTTCTTT.

This rearrangement joins TRBV19 to TRBJ2-3, with D possibly being TRBD2 (6 bases). This CDR3 comprises 14 residues. The germline gives CDR1 LNHDA, CDR2 SQIVND (reference sequence). The V end lost 5 bases, the J end lost 0 bases, and 9 bases lay between the germline ends. CDR3 DNA: TGTGCCAGTAGTCCCGGGACTAGCACAGATACGCAGTATTTT. Translating gives CASSPGTSTDTQYF.

The genes are TRBV19 and TRBJ1-1; TRBD1 is a possible D gene (5 bases). Trimming pared 6 bases from V and 5 bases from J, leaving 19 bases between. The CDR3 runs to 15 residues. CDR1 is LNHDA and CDR2 is SQIVND in the germline V gene (reference sequence). The CDR3 DNA is TGTGCCAGTAGCCAACGGGACGTATCTTTTACTGAAGCTTTCTTT. Translating gives CASSQRDVSFTEAFF.

The chain employs TRBV7-9 and TRBJ2-7, with D unresolved. CDR1 is SEHNR and CDR2 is FQNEAQ in the germline V gene (reference sequence). The CDR3 has 12 residues. The germline V and J ends were trimmed by 6 bases and 2 bases, with 8 bases remaining between them. In nucleotides, the CDR3 is TGTGCCAGCAGTCTTGTAGCCTACGAGCAGTACTTC. Its protein is CASSLVAYEQYF.

The chain couples TRBV12-3 or TRBV12-4 to TRBJ1-2; TRBD1 matches 8 bases. CDR3 length: 15 residues. The V segment lost 7 bases and the J segment 4 bases; nucleotides outside the gene matches: 11. The chain's CDR3 is CASTPGSRGLYGYTF. The CDR3 DNA reads TGTGCCAGCACCCCGGGGTCCAGGGGGCTCTATGGCTACACCTTC.

J is TRBJ2-3 and V is TRBV12-3 or TRBV12-4, with D possibly being TRBD2 (5 bases). V was trimmed by 6 bases and J by 4 bases, leaving 11 bases between them. CDR3 length: 13 residues. The CDR3 nucleotides are TGTGCCAGCAGGGACTTACTATCAGATACGCAGTATTTT. This gives the protein CASRDLLSDTQYF.

V gene TRBV19 combines with J gene TRBJ2-1; D call uncertain. Germline V gene data show CDR1 as LNHDA and CDR2 as SQIVND (reference sequence). The length of the CDR3 is 17 residues. V lost 2 bases and J 0 bases, leaving 14 bases between the germline ends. CDR3 nucleotides: TGTGCCAGTAGTATATTATCGGTTAAGAGCTCCTACAATGAGCAGTTCTTC. Residues: CASSILSVKSSYNEQFF.